The clone carrying this T cell receptor (beta chain) appeared once. These data are taken from a study of T cell responses to AZD1222 COVID-19 vaccine. The method was immunoSEQ multiplex PCR; TCRdb's version includes in-frame clones alone and lacks a portion of them. The sample shows roughly 180,000 clones, 94% of them seen only once. The CDR3 is made up of 16 amino acids. V trimming: 6 bases; J trimming: 7 bases; junction bases outside the gene matches: 15. Germline V CDR1 and CDR2: MNHEY, SVGEGT. Sequenced material: peripheral blood, taken 28 days after the second AZD1222 dose. The rearrangement uses TRBV6-2 or TRBV6-3 and TRBJ2-7; TRBD1 matches at 10 bases. The receptor was derived from an adult who received the AZD1222 COVID-19 vaccine. DNA for the CDR3: TGTGCCAGCAGCCGCCTTAGGACAGGGGGTAGATGGGAGCAGTACTTC. This sequence encodes CASSRLRTGGRWEQYF.